The sequence of this TCR beta chain was determined in a study of blood T cell repertoires in COVID-19. The method was immunoSEQ multiplex PCR; TCRdb's version includes in-frame clones alone and lacks a portion of them. The sample lists approximately 290,000 clones, approximately 90% occurring once. Seattle's cohort entered during active infection and was followed longitudinally. Germline trimming cut 6 bases from V and 8 bases from J; bases unmatched to any gene: 13. The germline V gene has CDR1 MDHEN and CDR2 SYDVKM. The CDR3 consists of 15 residues. Sequences were obtained from peripheral blood. The rearrangement uses TRBV28 and TRBJ1-2; 9 bases are shared with TRBD1. The receptor was derived from a woman aged 25 to 39 with COVID-19, enrolled during active disease. The CDR3 DNA follows: TGTGCCAGCAGACCTGGGACAGGGACCATCTGGGGCTACACCTTC. Its protein product is CASRPGTGTIWGYTF.